The clone carrying this T cell receptor (beta chain) was counted between two and nine times. TCRdb re-analysed the RT-PCR reads in MiXCR, keeping a single row per CDR3 protein. The table records about 800,000 distinct CDR3 sequences, around 21% of them present only once. This CDR3 has 15 residues. From germline, CDR1 is ENHRY and CDR2 SYGVKD. V gave up 5 bases and J gave up 5 bases, with 16 bases separating them. This entry is derived from a study of response to subunit inactivated influenza vaccine. The source of this sequence is a man aged 50-60 years who received an inactivated influenza vaccine. Sample: PBMCs from blood, taken around 5 days after vaccination. This sequence joins TRBV10-3 and TRBJ2-1; D perhaps matches TRBD2 (5 bases). The CDR3 DNA sequence: TGTGCCATCAGTTCCGGCAATAGCGCCAACAATGAGCAGTTCTTC. Its translation is CAISSGNSANNEQFF.